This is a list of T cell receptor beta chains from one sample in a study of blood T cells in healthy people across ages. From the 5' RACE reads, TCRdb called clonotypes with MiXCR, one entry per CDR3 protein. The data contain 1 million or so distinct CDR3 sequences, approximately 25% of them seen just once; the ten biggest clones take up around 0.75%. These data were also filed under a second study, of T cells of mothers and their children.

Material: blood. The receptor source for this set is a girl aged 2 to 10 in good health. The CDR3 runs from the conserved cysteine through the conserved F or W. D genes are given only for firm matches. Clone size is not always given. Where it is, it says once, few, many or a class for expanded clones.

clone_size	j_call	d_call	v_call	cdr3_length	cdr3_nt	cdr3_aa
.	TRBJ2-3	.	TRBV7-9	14	TGTGCCAGCAGCTTGAGGGGCGAGGTAGATACGCAGTATTTT	CASSLRGEVDTQYF
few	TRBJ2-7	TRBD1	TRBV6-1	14	TGTGCCAGCAGTAGGGGACAGGCGACGTACGAGCAGTACTTC	CASSRGQATYEQYF
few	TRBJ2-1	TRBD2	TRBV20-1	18	TGCAGTGCTAGAAGCCCGTTCGCTAGCGGGAGAGTTCGGAATGAGCAGTTCTTC	CSARSPFASGRVRNEQFF
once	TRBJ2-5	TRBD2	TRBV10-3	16	TGTGCCATCAGTGAGATTCTAGCGGAATCCAAGAGAGACCAGTACTTC	CAISEILAESKRDQYF
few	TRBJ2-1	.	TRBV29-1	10	TGCAGCGCCCAATTTGGGGTGCAGTTCTTC	CSAQFGVQFF
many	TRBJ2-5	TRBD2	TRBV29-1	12	TGCAGCGTTGAGTCGGGGGGAGAGACCCAGTACTTC	CSVESGGETQYF
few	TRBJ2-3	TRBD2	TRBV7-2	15	TGTGCCAGCAGCGCAGGACTAGGGCTGTTTAATACGCAGTATTTT	CASSAGLGLFNTQYF
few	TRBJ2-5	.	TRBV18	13	TGTGCCAGCTCACTCACAGCTTCCAAGATCCAGTACTTC	CASSLTASKIQYF
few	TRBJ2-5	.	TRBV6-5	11	TGTGCCAACACAGGGCAAGAGACCCAGTACTTC	CANTGQETQYF
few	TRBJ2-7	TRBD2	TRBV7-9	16	TGTGCCAGCAGCTCACGCGGACTAGCGGGAGGGTACGAGCAGTACTTC	CASSSRGLAGGYEQYF
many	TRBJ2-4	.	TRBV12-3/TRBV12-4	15	TGTGCCAGCAGGAAAACCGGCCCCAACAAAAACATTCAGTACTTC	CASRKTGPNKNIQYF
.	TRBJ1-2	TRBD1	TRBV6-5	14	TGTGCCAGCAGCTCCGGACAGGGTCAGGTTGGCTACACCTTC	CASSSGQGQVGYTF
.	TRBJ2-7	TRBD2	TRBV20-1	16	TGCAGTGCCTCCCAGCTTAGCGGGGGGGAATCCTACGAGCAGTACTTC	CSASQLSGGESYEQYF
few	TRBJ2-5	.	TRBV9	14	TGTGCCAGCTCTGCCGGGATCGAACAAGAGACCCAGTACTTC	CASSAGIEQETQYF
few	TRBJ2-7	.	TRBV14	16	TGTGCCAGCAGCCCAATGGTCACTTTTTCGTCCTACGAGCAGTACTTC	CASSPMVTFSSYEQYF
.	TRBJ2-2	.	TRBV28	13	TGTGCCAGCAGAGACTTTTATTCCGGGGAGCTGTTTTTT	CASRDFYSGELFF
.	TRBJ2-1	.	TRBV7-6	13	TGTGCCAGCAGCTTTGAATTAGGTGATGAGCAGTTCTTC	CASSFELGDEQFF
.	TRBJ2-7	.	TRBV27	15	TGTGCCAGCAGTCCGAGACCGGGCCCCTTCTACGAGCAGTACTTC	CASSPRPGPFYEQYF
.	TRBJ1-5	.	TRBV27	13	TGTGCCAGCAGTTGGTCAGGGGATCAGCCCCAGCATTTT	CASSWSGDQPQHF
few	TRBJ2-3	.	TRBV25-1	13	TGTGCCAGCAGTGAAGGGGAGGCAGATACGCAGTATTTT	CASSEGEADTQYF
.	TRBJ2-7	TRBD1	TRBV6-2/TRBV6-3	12	TGTGCCGTCCGGGACAGGACCTACGAGCAGTACTTC	CAVRDRTYEQYF
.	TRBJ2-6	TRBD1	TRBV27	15	TGTGCCAGCACCAGGGGGTTCCCTGGGGCCAACGTCCTGACTTTC	CASTRGFPGANVLTF
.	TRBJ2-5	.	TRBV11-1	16	TGTGCCAGCAGCTTTGGAGCGGAAACCCCTAAAGAGACCCAGTACTTC	CASSFGAETPKETQYF
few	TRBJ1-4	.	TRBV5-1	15	TGCGCCAGCGCCCTCCAGGATGTTAAGGGCGAAAAACTGTTTTTT	CASALQDVKGEKLFF
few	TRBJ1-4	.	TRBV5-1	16	TGCGCCAGCAGCTTGGCCCGGGGACGGTCAATGGAAAAACTGTTTTTT	CASSLARGRSMEKLFF
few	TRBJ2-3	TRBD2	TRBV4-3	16	TGCGCCAGCAGCCAAGATGGCCTAGCGGGGGGAGATACGCAGTATTTT	CASSQDGLAGGDTQYF
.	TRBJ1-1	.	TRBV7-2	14	TGTGCCAGCAGCTTAATCTTAGCGAACACTGAAGCTTTCTTT	CASSLILANTEAFF
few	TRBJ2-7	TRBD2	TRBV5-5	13	TGTGCCAGCAGCCTGGGGAGGGACCGCGAGCAGTACTTC	CASSLGRDREQYF
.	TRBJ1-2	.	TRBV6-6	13	TGTGCCAGCAGCCCCTGGAGTTTCGATGGCTACACCTTC	CASSPWSFDGYTF
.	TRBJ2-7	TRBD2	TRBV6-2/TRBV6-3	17	TGTGCCAGCAGTTCCCTTGCGGGGGGAGCAGGATCCTACGAGCAGTACTTC	CASSSLAGGAGSYEQYF
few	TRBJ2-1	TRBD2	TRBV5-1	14	TGCGCCACCTCTGCGGGGGGAGCTTGGGATGAGCAGTTCTTC	CATSAGGAWDEQFF
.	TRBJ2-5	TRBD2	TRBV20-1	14	TGCAGTGCTAGAAGCGGGAGAGGTACGGAAGAGCAGTACTTC	CSARSGRGTEEQYF
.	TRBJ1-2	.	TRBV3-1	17	TGTGCCAGCAGCCCGTCCCGGACACGTTCCCAGGGAGTTGGCTACACCTTC	CASSPSRTRSQGVGYTF
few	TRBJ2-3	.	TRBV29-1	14	TGCAGCGTTGATCAGGGACGGTACACAGATACGCAGTATTTT	CSVDQGRYTDTQYF
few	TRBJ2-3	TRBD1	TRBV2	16	TGTGCCAGCAGTGATCCGGGACAGGGGAGGACAGATACGCAGTATTTT	CASSDPGQGRTDTQYF
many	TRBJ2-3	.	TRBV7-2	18	TGTGCCAGCAGCTTAATCCGGGGGGCCCGCCTGTCCACAGATACGCAGTATTTT	CASSLIRGARLSTDTQYF
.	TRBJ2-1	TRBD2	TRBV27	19	TGTGCCAGCAGTAGCTACTACAGACTAGCGGGAGAATTAGACAATGAGCAGTTCTTC	CASSSYYRLAGELDNEQFF
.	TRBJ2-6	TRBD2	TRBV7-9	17	TGTGCCAGCAGCCGAGGGAGGGGCGACTCTGGGGCCAACGTCCTGACTTTC	CASSRGRGDSGANVLTF
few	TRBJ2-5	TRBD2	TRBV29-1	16	TGCAGCGTTCTCGCCTGGCGCGGGGGAGAAGGGGAGACCCAGTACTTC	CSVLAWRGGEGETQYF
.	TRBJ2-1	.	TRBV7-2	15	TGTGCCAGCAGCTTCCGGGAGCGGCCCTACAATGAGCAGTTCTTC	CASSFRERPYNEQFF